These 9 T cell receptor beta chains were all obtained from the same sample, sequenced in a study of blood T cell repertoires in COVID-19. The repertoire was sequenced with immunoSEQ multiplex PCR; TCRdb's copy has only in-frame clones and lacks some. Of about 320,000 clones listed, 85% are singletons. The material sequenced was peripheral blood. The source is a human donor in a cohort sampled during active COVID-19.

The chain's CDR3 is CAISDPGQGDTEAFF. DNA of the CDR3: TGTGCCATCAGTGACCCGGGACAGGGGGACACTGAAGCTTTCTTT. This rearrangement joins TRBV10-3 to TRBJ1-1, with 11 bases matching TRBD1. The trim removed 3 bases at V and 3 bases at J, leaving 3 bases unmatched. The germline CDR1 and CDR2 sequences are ENHRY and SYGVKD. The CDR3 sequence is 15 residues long.

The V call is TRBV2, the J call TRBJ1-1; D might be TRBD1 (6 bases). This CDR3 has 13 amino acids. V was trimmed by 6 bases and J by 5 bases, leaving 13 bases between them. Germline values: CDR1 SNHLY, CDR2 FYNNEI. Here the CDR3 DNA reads TGTGCCAGCAGACTACAACAGGGTACTGAAGCTTTCTTT. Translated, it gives CASRLQQGTEAFF. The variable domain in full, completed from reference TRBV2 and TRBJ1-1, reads EPEVTQTPSHQVTQMGQEVILRCVPISNHLYFYWYRQILGQKVEFLVSFYNNEISEKSEIFDDQFSVERPDGSNFTLKIRSTKLEDSAMYFCASRLQQGTEAFFGQGTRLTVV.

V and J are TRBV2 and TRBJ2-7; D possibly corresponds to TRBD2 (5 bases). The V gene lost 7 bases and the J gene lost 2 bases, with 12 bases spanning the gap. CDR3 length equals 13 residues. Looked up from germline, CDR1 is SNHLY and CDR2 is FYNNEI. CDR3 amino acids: CASMRDVTYEQYF. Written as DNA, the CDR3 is TGTGCCAGCATGAGGGATGTAACCTACGAGCAGTACTTC.

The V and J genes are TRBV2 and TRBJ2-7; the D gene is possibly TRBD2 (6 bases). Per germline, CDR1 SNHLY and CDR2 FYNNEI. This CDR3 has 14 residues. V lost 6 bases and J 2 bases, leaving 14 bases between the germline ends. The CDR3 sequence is CASRLRDFTYEQYF. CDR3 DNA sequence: TGTGCCAGCAGACTAAGGGACTTTACCTACGAGCAGTACTTC.

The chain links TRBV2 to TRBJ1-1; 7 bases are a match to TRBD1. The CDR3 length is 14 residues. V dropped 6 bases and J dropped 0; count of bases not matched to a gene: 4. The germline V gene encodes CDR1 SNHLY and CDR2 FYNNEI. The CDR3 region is CASRGDRLNTEAFF. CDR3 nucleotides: TGTGCCAGCAGAGGGGACAGATTGAACACTGAAGCTTTCTTT.

In DNA form, the CDR3 reads TGTGCCAGCAGCTTAGTCCAGCGGGGTGCCGGGGAGCTGTTTTTT. Encoded protein: CASSLVQRGAGELFF. The rearrangement joins TRBV7-3 to TRBJ2-2; 7 bases line up with TRBD2. Germline trimming cut 2 bases from V and 6 bases from J; bases unmatched to any gene: 6. Germline V gene lookup returns CDR1 SGHTA and CDR2 FQGTGA. The CDR3 is 15 residues long.

The CDR3 here is CASSYSRGLAYEQYF. The CDR3 DNA sequence: TGTGCCAGCAGTTACTCGAGGGGACTAGCCTACGAGCAGTACTTC. The chain carries TRBV6-5 and TRBJ2-7, with 8 bases identical to TRBD2. V lost 0 bases and J lost 2; bases outside the gene matches: 3. Germline loops: CDR1 MNHEY, CDR2 SVGAGI. The length of the CDR3 is 15 residues.

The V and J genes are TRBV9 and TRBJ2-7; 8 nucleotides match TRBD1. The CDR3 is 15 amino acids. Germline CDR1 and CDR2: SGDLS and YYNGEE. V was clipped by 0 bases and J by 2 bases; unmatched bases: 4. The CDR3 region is CASSVEGDRTYEQYF. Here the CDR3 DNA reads TGTGCCAGCAGCGTAGAAGGGGACAGGACCTACGAGCAGTACTTC.

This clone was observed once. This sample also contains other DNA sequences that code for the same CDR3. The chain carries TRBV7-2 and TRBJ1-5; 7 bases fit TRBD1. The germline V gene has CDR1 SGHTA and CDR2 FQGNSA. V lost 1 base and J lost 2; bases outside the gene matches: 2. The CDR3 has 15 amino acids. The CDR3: CASSLVGQGNQPQHF. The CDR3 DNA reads TGTGCCAGCAGCTTAGTCGGACAGGGCAATCAGCCCCAGCATTTT. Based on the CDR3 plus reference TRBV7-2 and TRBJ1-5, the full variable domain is GAGVSQSPSNKVTEKGKDVELRCDPISGHTALYWYRQSLGQGLEFLIYFQGNSAPDKSGLPSDRFSAERTGGSVSTLTIQRTQQEDSAVYLCASSLVGQGNQPQHFGDGTRLSIL.